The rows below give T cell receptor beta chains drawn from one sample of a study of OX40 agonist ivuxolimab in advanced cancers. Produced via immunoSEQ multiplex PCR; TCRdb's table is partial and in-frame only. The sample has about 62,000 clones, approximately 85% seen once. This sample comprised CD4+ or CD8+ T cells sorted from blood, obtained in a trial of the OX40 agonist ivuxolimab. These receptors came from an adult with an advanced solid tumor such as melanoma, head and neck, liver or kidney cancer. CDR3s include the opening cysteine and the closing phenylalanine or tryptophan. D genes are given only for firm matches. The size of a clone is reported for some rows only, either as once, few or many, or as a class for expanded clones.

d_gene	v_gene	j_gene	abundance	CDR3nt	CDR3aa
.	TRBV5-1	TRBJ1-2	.	TGCGCCAGCAGCTTGGGGGGGTTCTATGGCTACACCTTC	CASSLGGFYGYTF
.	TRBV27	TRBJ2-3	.	TGTGCCAGCAGTTTGCATCGACTAGGGGGCACAGATACGCAGTATTTT	CASSLHRLGGTDTQYF
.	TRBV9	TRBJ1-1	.	TGTGCCAGCAGCGTTCAGGGATGGGGCACTGAAGCTTTCTTT	CASSVQGWGTEAFF
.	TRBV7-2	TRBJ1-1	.	TGTGCCAGCAGCTCCCCCTCGGACGTGTCTGAAGCTTTCTTT	CASSSPSDVSEAFF
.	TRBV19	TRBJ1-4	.	TGTGCCAGTAGTAGATCACAGGGATGGGAAAAACTGTTTTTT	CASSRSQGWEKLFF
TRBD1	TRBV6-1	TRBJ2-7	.	TGTGCCAGCAGTGATCAACCAGGGGGCAGGTCCTACGAGCAGTACTTC	CASSDQPGGRSYEQYF
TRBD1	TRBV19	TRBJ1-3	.	TGTGCCAGTAGTAGGGCTCGGACAGGGAATGGAAACACCATATATTTT	CASSRARTGNGNTIYF
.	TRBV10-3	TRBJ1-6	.	TGTGCCACGGTGAGACAGTATAATTCACCCCTCCACTTT	CATVRQYNSPLHF
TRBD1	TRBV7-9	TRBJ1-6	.	TGTGCCAGCAGCCAGGGGGGGCAGGAGCTTTCACCCCTCCACTTT	CASSQGGQELSPLHF
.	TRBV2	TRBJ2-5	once	TGTGCCAGCAGTGAGAAAGAGACCCAGTACTTC	CASSEKETQYF
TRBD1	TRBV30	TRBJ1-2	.	TGTGCCTGGACTACAGGGGGTTGGGGCTACACCTTC	CAWTTGGWGYTF
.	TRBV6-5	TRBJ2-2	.	TGTGCCAGCAGTTACCATGCGATCGGGGAGCTGTTTTTT	CASSYHAIGELFF
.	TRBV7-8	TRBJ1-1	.	TGTGCCAGCAGCTTAGAAGGCGGGATAGGGACTGAAGCTTTCTTT	CASSLEGGIGTEAFF
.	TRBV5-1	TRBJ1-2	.	TGCGCCAGCAGTGAGATTAACTATGGCTACACCTTC	CASSEINYGYTF
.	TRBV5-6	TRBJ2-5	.	TGTGCCAGCAGCTCCCAAATTCGCGGGGAATTAGCGAAAGAGACCCAGTACTTC	CASSSQIRGELAKETQYF
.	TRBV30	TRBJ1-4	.	TGTGCCTGTCCTAGGGGGGGAAAACTGTTTTTT	CACPRGGKLFF